The entry below gives a single T cell receptor (beta chain) sequence along with its context. Germline V gene data show CDR1 as SQVTM and CDR2 as ANQGSEA. Between the trimmed V and J ends, which lost 6 bases and 6 bases, there was a span of 14 bases. This CDR3 has 13 amino acids. This specimen belongs to a study of blood T cells in healthy people across ages. The authors ran a second PCR of roughly 7 to 11 cycles using a sample-barcoded 5' primer and a J-beta primer mix. From the 5' RACE reads, TCRdb called clonotypes with MiXCR, one entry per CDR3 protein. The profile shows 650,000 to 700,000 distinct CDR3 sequences, about 51% of them singletons.

The chain joins TRBV29-1 to TRBJ1-4, with a possible D match to TRBD1 (6 bases). Sequencing was done on a sample of blood. The receptor was derived from a woman over 75 in good health. The CDR3 coding sequence is TGCAGCGTAGTCGGGGGGGCGGATGAAAAACTGTTTTTT. Encoded protein: CSVVGGADEKLFF. Filled out from reference TRBV29-1 and TRBJ1-4, the complete variable domain reads SAVISQKPSRDICQRGTSLTIQCQVDSQVTMMFWYRQQPGQSLTLIATANQGSEATYESGFVIDKFPISRPNLTFSTLTVSNMSPEDSSIYLCSVVGGADEKLFFGSGTQLSVL.